This entry lists 18 T cell receptor beta chains sequenced from one sample in a study of shared clonotypes between healthy human individuals. Assay used: immunoSEQ multiplex PCR; TCRdb lists only in-frame clones, some missing. The repertoire holds some 2,000,000 clones, around 95% seen once, with under 0.15% in the top ten. The sample comprised naive CD4+ T cells sorted from blood. The subset is: CD45RA+ positively selected. The source is a man younger than 35 in good health.

The chain carries TRBV7-3 and TRBJ1-2; TRBD1 might be the D (5 bases). Germline CDR1 SGHTA, CDR2 FQGTGA. V gave up 5 bases and J gave up 7 bases, with 14 bases separating them. The CDR3 length is 13 residues. The CDR3 reads CASSPRTGTGYTF. The CDR3 DNA sequence: TGTGCCAGCAGCCCGCGGACCGGGACTGGCTACACCTTC.

The rearrangement links TRBV13 to TRBJ2-7; D gene ambiguous. V dropped 0 bases and J dropped 2 bases, with 11 bases sitting between them. CDR1 PRHDT and CDR2 FYEKMQ come from the germline V gene (reference sequence). The CDR3 consists of 15 residues. As DNA, the CDR3 is TGTGCCAGCAGCTTAGGCGAGGAAACTCCCTACGAGCAGTACTTC. Residues: CASSLGEETPYEQYF.

The chain employs TRBV6-5 and TRBJ1-1, with TRBD1 as a possible D gene (6 bases). Germline V CDR1 and CDR2: MNHEY, SVGAGI. Deletions cut 5 bases from V and 1 base from J, with 14 bases between. The CDR3 has 15 amino acids. This CDR3 is CASSRLGGKNTEAFF. Here the CDR3 DNA reads TGTGCCAGCAGTCGACTTGGGGGCAAGAACACTGAAGCTTTCTTT.

The chain is built from TRBV6-6 and TRBJ2-7, with D possibly being TRBD2 (7 bases). This CDR3 contains 16 residues. Germline V CDR1 and CDR2: MNHNY, SVGAGI (reference sequence). Trimming took 5 bases from V and 0 from J, leaving 17 bases between them. Here the CDR3 reads CASSRGGGGPSYEQYF. CDR3 sequence (DNA): TGTGCCAGCAGTAGGGGGGGCGGGGGCCCCTCCTACGAGCAGTACTTC.

The chain joins TRBV19 to TRBJ2-2; tentative D call: TRBD2 (5 bases). V was shortened by 3 bases and J by 7 bases, with 18 bases between the two germline ends. CDR3 length: 16 residues. From germline, CDR1 is LNHDA and CDR2 SQIVND (reference sequence). Here the CDR3 DNA reads TGTGCCAGTAGTATGGACGGGGTACCGGGATACGGGGAGCTGTTTTTT. Protein: CASSMDGVPGYGELFF.

This clone is a singleton in its sample. The identical CDR3 is also encoded by other nucleotide sequences in the sample. CDR3 nucleotide sequence: TGTGCCATCAGTGAGTCGGGGGGGAAGGAGACCCAGTACTTC. This translates into CAISESGGKETQYF. This chain joins TRBV10-3 and TRBJ2-5; 7 bases match TRBD2. The germline V gene has CDR1 ENHRY and CDR2 SYGVKD. The CDR3 has 14 residues. J gave up 5 bases and V 0 bases, and 3 bases lay outside the gene matches.

The chain carries TRBV28 and TRBJ2-7; no clear D gene. The CDR3 length is 12 residues. Trimming stripped 5 bases from V and 6 bases from J, with 11 bases between. Germline CDR1 reads MDHEN; CDR2 reads SYDVKM. The CDR3 loop reads CASSTLPPEQYF. In DNA form, the CDR3 reads TGTGCCAGCAGTACACTACCCCCCGAGCAGTACTTC.

The chain carries TRBV5-1 and TRBJ2-7; possible D gene TRBD1, 6 bases. CDR3 length: 16 residues. V shed 2 bases and J shed 2 bases, with 17 bases lying between them. CDR1 is SGHRS and CDR2 is YFSETQ in the germline V gene. The CDR3 bases are TGCGCCAGCAGCTTTTTTTATCTGACAGGAACCTACGAGCAGTACTTC. It yields the protein CASSFFYLTGTYEQYF. The full variable domain, in which reference TRBV5-1 and TRBJ2-7 provide the parts outside the CDR3, is KAGVTQTPRYLIKTRGQQVTLSCSPISGHRSVSWYQQTPGQGLQFLFEYFSETQRNKGNFPGRFSGRQFSNSRSEMNVSTLELGDSALYLCASSFFYLTGTYEQYFGPGTRLTVT.

The rearrangement links TRBV9 to TRBJ1-2, with 7 bases fitting TRBD1. Germline V CDR1 and CDR2: SGDLS, YYNGEE. Trimming took 3 bases from V and 8 from J; bases not matched to a gene: 13. The CDR3 totals 15 residues. The CDR3 region is CASSEGSRQGGGYTF. DNA for the CDR3: TGTGCCAGCAGCGAGGGGTCGCGACAGGGTGGCGGCTACACCTTC.

The table lists this clone with a few counts. V is TRBV7-2 and J is TRBJ1-2; D call uncertain. CDR1 SGHTA and CDR2 FQGNSA come from the germline V gene. The CDR3 spans 14 residues. Between the trimmed V and J ends, which lost 1 base and 4 bases, there was a span of 10 bases. CDR3 residues: CASSLGDGFYGYTF. CDR3 sequence (DNA): TGTGCCAGCAGCTTAGGAGATGGGTTCTATGGCTACACCTTC. Using reference TRBV7-2 and TRBJ1-2 for the parts outside the CDR3, the full variable domain is GAGVSQSPSNKVTEKGKDVELRCDPISGHTALYWYRQSLGQGLEFLIYFQGNSAPDKSGLPSDRFSAERTGGSVSTLTIQRTQQEDSAVYLCASSLGDGFYGYTFGSGTRLTVV.

The V call is TRBV5-6, the J call TRBJ1-4; unclear D gene. Germline loops: CDR1 SGHDT, CDR2 YYEEEE. This CDR3 contains 17 residues. Trimming pared 0 bases from V and 0 bases from J, leaving 12 bases between. The DNA for the CDR3 is TGTGCCAGCAGCTTGGGAGTCAGTTCTTCAACTAATGAAAAACTGTTTTTT. As protein: CASSLGVSSSTNEKLFF.

With regard to this clone: This specimen includes other DNA sequences encoding the same CDR3. CDR3 in amino acids: CSARGGEQYF. CDR3 sequence (DNA): TGCAGCGCCCGGGGTGGCGAGCAGTACTTC. The chain carries TRBV20-1 and TRBJ2-7; D perhaps matches TRBD2 (5 bases). From germline, CDR1 is DFQATT and CDR2 SNEGSKA (reference sequence). The CDR3 length is 10 residues.

This chain joins TRBV6-1 and TRBJ2-7; possibly TRBD1 for D (5 bases). The CDR3 is 13 residues long. Trimming shortened V by 7 bases and J by 2 bases, and 12 bases separated the two germline ends. CDR1 and CDR2 (germline): MNHNS, SASEGT. Here the CDR3 DNA reads TGTGCCAGCATTGTGGAGACAGCCTACGAGCAGTACTTC. Its translation is CASIVETAYEQYF.

The rearrangement links TRBV11-2 to TRBJ1-5; possibly TRBD1 for D (6 bases). Germline values: CDR1 SGHAT, CDR2 FQNNGV. V was shortened by 1 base and J by 4 bases, with 17 bases between the two germline ends. This CDR3 contains 17 residues. The CDR3 is CASSLASVRGINQPQHF. In nucleotides, the CDR3 is TGTGCCAGCAGCTTAGCTAGCGTAAGGGGGATTAATCAGCCCCAGCATTTT.

The chain joins TRBV5-6 to TRBJ2-3; D is unclear. V was trimmed by 4 bases and J by 2 bases, leaving 5 bases between them. The germline gives CDR1 SGHDT, CDR2 YYEEEE. The CDR3 contains 12 residues. The CDR3 coding sequence is TGTGCCAGCAGCCACCTCACAGATACGCAGTATTTT. It specifies CASSHLTDTQYF. Together with reference TRBV5-6 and TRBJ2-3, the CDR3 gives the full variable domain: DAGVTQSPTHLIKTRGQQVTLRCSPKSGHDTVSWYQQALGQGPQFIFQYYEEEERQRGNFPDRFSGHQFPNYSSELNVNALLLGDSALYLCASSHLTDTQYFGPGTRLTVL.

V gene TRBV18 combines with J gene TRBJ1-1; D gene unclear. CDR3 size: 16 residues. V lost 1 base to trimming and J lost 4 bases, with 16 bases between them. Looked up from germline, CDR1 is KGHSH and CDR2 is LQKENI. Written as DNA, the CDR3 is TGTGCCAGCTCACCACTAGTGGCCGGCGGTAGCACTGAAGCTTTCTTT. Translation: CASSPLVAGGSTEAFF.

The chain combines TRBV23-1 with TRBJ1-4; TRBD1 aligns across 7 bases. TRBV23-1 is an ORF, and what it does is uncertain. The CDR3 has 17 amino acids. V was pared by 3 bases and J by 6 bases, with 13 bases of the junction left unmatched. CDR3: CASSHALRQGGYEKLFF. CDR3 nucleotide sequence: TGCGCCAGCAGTCACGCGCTAAGACAGGGAGGATATGAAAAACTGTTTTTT.

CDR3 sequence: CASSGTSARQETQYF. CDR3 nucleotide sequence: TGTGCCAGCAGCGGAACTAGCGCCAGACAAGAGACCCAGTACTTC. This sequence joins TRBV5-4 and TRBJ2-5, with TRBD2 matching over 7 bases. V dropped 4 bases and J dropped 2; count of bases not matched to a gene: 8. Looked up from germline, CDR1 is SGHNT and CDR2 is YYREEE (reference sequence). This CDR3 is built from 15 residues.